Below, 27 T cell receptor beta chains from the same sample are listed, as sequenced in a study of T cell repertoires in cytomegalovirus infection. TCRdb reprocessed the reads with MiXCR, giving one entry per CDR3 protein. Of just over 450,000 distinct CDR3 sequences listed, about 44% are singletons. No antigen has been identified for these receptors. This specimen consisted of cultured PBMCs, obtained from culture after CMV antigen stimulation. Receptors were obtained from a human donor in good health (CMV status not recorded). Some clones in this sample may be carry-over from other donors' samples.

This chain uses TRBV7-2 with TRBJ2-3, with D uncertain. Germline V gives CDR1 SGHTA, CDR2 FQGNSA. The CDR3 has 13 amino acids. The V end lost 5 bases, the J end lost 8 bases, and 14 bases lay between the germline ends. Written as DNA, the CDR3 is TGTGCCAGCAGCGTGCTGGATGAGGCTACGCAGTATTTT. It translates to CASSVLDEATQYF.

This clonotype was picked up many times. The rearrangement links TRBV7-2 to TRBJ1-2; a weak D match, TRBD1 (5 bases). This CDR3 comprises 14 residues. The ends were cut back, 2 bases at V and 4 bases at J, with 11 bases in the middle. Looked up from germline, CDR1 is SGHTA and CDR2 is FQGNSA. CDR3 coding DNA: TGTGCCAGCAGCTTACAAAGGGGAGCCTATGGCTACACCTTC. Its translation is CASSLQRGAYGYTF.

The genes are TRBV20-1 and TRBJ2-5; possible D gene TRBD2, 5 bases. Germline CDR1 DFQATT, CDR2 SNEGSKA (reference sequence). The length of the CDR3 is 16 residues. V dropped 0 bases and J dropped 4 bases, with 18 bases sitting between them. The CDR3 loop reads CSARDRFPLGRETQYF. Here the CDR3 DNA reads TGCAGTGCTAGAGACCGATTCCCCCTTGGGAGAGAGACCCAGTACTTC.

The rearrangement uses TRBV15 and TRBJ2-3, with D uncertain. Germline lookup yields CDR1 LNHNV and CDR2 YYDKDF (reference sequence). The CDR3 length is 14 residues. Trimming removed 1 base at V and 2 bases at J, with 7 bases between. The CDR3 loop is CATSRGYTTDTQYF. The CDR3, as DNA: TGTGCCACCAGCAGAGGGTACACCACAGATACGCAGTATTTT.

The CDR3 nucleotides are TGTGCCAGCAGATTAGGGACTAGCGGGAGTGCGGGCATTCAGTACTTC. Protein: CASRLGTSGSAGIQYF. J is TRBJ2-4 and V is TRBV6-2 or TRBV6-3; TRBD2 aligns across 14 bases. Losses at the gene ends were 6 bases for V and 9 bases for J; bases not matched to a gene: 10. CDR1 and CDR2 from the germline V gene are MNHEY and SVGEGT. CDR3 length: 16 amino acids.

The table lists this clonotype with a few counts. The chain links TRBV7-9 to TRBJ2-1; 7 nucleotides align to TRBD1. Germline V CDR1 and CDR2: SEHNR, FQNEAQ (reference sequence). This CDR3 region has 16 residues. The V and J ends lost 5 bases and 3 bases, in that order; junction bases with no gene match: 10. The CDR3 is CASSGVGQGVYNEQFF. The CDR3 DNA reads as TGTGCCAGCAGCGGGGTCGGTCAGGGGGTCTACAATGAGCAGTTCTTC.

The CDR3 bases are TGTGTCGCGACGGGGGAGCGGGAGATGTACAATGAGCAGTTCTTC. This sequence encodes CVATGEREMYNEQFF. This sequence joins TRBV7-9 and TRBJ2-1; 8 bases align to TRBD2. CDR3 length equals 15 residues. Germline V gene sequence: CDR1 SEHNR, CDR2 FQNEAQ (reference sequence).

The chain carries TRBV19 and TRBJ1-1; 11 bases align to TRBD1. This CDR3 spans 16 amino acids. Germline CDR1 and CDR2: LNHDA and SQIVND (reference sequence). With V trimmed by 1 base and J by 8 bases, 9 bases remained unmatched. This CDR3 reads CASSIGARDRGEEAFF. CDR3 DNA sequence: TGTGCCAGTAGTATAGGAGCCCGGGACAGGGGGGAAGAAGCTTTCTTT.

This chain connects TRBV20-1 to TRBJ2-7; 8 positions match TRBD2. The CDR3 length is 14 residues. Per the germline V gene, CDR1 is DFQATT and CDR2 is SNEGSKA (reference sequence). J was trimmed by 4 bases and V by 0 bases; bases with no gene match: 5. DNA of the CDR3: TGCAGTGCTAGAGATAGTTTAGCGGGGTACGAGCAGTACTTC. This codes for CSARDSLAGYEQYF.

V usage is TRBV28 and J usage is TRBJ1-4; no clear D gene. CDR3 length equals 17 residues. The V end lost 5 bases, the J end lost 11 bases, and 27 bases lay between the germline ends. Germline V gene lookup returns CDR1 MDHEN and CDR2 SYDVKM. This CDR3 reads CASSAAQWGVDQDKLFF. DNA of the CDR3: TGTGCCAGCAGTGCGGCGCAGTGGGGTGTGGACCAGGATAAACTGTTTTTT.

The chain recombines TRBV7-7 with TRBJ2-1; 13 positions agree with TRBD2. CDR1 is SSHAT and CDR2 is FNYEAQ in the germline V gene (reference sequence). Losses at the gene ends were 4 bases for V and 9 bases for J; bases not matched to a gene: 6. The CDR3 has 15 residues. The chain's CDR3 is CASSSGLAGVSEQFF. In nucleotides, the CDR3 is TGTGCCAGCAGCTCTGGACTAGCGGGAGTGTCTGAGCAGTTCTTC.

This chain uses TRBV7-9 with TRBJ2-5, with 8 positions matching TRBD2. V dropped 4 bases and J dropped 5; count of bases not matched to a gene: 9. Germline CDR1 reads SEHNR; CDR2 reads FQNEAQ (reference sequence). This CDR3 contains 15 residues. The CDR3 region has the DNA TGTGCCAGCAGCTACGACGGGGGGGCCAGGGAGACCCAGTACTTC. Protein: CASSYDGGARETQYF.

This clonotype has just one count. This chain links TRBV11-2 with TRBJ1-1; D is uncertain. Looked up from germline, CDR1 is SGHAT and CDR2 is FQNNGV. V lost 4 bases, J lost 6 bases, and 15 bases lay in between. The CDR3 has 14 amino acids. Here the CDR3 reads CASSSVQDGAEAFF. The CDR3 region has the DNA TGTGCCAGCAGCTCCGTCCAGGATGGCGCTGAAGCTTTCTTT.

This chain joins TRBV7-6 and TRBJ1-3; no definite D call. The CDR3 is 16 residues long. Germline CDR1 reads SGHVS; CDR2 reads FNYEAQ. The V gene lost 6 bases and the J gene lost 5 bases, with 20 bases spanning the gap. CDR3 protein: CASRKEGFPGRNTIYF. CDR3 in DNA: TGTGCCAGCAGAAAGGAGGGCTTCCCCGGAAGAAACACCATATATTTT.

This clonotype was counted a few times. For the CDR3, the DNA is TGTGCCAGCAGCTCCTTCGTTATCCAGCGGGAGGGCCCCTCCGGAGGTACGCAGTATTTT. Protein product: CASSSFVIQREGPSGGTQYF. J is TRBJ2-3 and V is TRBV6-2 or TRBV6-3; 10 positions agree with TRBD2. V shed 6 bases, J shed 8 bases, and the junction held 26 bases outside the gene matches. The V gene's germline CDR1 is MNHEY and CDR2 SVGEGT. The CDR3 has 20 residues.

The CDR3 DNA is TGTGCCAGCAGCTCTGGGCGGGGAAGGTTCACCGGGGAGCTGTTTTTT. It codes for CASSSGRGRFTGELFF. The chain has TRBV5-4 and TRBJ2-2; D might be TRBD2 (6 bases). Germline V gene sequence: CDR1 SGHNT, CDR2 YYREEE (reference sequence). The CDR3 covers 16 residues. Trimming took 3 bases from V and 4 from J, leaving 16 bases between them.

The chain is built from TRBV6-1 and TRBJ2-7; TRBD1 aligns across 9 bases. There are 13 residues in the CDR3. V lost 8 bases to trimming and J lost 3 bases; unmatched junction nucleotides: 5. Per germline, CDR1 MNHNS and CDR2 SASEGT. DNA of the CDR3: TGTGCCAGCGTATACAGGGGGCTCTACGAGCAGTACTTC. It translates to CASVYRGLYEQYF.

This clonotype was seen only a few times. DNA for the CDR3: TGTGCCAGTATGGTCGGCTCTGGAAACACCATATATTTT. This sequence encodes CASMVGSGNTIYF. The chain is built from TRBV19 and TRBJ1-3; D is unresolved. The CDR3 loop spans 13 amino acids. Germline V gene sequence: CDR1 LNHDA, CDR2 SQIVND (reference sequence). V shed 7 bases and J shed 0 bases, with 7 bases lying between them.

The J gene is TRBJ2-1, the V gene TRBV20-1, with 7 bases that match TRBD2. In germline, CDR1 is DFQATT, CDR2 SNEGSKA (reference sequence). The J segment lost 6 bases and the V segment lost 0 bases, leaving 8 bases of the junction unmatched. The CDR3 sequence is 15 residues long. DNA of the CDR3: TGCAGTGCTAGAGATAGCGGGTTATCTGGCAATGAGCAGTTCTTC. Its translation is CSARDSGLSGNEQFF.

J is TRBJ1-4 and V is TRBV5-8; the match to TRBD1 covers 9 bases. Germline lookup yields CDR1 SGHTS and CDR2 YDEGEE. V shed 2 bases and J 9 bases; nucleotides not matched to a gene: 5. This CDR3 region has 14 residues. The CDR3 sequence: CASSFRDRVKKLFF. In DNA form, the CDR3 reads TGTGCCAGCAGCTTCCGGGACAGGGTAAAAAAACTGTTTTTT.

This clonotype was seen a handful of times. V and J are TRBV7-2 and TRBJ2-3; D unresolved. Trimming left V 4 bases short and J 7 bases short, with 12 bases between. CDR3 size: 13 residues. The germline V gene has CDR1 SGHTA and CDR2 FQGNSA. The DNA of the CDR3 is TGTGCCAGCAGCTCGCAAGGAGTCTATACGCAGTATTTT. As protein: CASSSQGVYTQYF. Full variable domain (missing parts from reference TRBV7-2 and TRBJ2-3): GAGVSQSPSNKVTEKGKDVELRCDPISGHTALYWYRQSLGQGLEFLIYFQGNSAPDKSGLPSDRFSAERTGGSVSTLTIQRTQQEDSAVYLCASSSQGVYTQYFGPGTRLTVL.

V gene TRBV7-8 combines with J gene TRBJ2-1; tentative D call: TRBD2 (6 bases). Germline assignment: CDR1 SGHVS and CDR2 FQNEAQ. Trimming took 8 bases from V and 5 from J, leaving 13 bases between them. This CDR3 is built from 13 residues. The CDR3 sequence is CASRLALNNEQFF. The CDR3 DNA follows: TGTGCCAGCCGGCTAGCGTTAAACAATGAGCAGTTCTTC.

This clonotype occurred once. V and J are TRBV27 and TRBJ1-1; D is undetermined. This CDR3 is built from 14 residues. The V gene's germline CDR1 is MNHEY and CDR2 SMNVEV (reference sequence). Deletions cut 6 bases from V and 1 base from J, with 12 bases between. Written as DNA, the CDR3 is TGTGCCAGCAGGTGGAACGTACAGAACACTGAAGCTTTCTTT. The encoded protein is CASRWNVQNTEAFF.

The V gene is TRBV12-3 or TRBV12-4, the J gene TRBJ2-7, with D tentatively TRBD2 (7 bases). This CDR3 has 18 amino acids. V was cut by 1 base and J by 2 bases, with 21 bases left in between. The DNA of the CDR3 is TGTGCCAGCAGTTTAGTCGTGGGGGCCGGCCTAGCGGCCTACGAGCAGTACTTC. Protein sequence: CASSLVVGAGLAAYEQYF.

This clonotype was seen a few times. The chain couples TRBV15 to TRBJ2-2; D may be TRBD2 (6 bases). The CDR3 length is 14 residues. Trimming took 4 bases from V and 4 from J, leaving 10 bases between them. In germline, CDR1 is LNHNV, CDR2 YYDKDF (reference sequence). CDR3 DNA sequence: TGTGCCACCAGCACGCGGGACCCCACCGGGGAGCTGTTTTTT. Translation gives CATSTRDPTGELFF.

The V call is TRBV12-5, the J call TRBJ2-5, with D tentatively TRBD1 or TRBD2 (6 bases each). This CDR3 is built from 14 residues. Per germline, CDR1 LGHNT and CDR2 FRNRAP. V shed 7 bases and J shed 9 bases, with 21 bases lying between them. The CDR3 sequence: CASVPPGAGAAQYF. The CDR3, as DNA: TGTGCTAGTGTTCCTCCGGGGGCCGGAGCTGCCCAGTACTTC.

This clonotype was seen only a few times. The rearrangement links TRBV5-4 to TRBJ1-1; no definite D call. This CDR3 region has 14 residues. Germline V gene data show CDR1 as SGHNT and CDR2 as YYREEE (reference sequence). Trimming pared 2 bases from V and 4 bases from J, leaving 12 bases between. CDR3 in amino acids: CASSFPLDGTEAFF. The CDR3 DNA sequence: TGTGCCAGCAGCTTCCCCCTCGATGGCACTGAAGCTTTCTTT.